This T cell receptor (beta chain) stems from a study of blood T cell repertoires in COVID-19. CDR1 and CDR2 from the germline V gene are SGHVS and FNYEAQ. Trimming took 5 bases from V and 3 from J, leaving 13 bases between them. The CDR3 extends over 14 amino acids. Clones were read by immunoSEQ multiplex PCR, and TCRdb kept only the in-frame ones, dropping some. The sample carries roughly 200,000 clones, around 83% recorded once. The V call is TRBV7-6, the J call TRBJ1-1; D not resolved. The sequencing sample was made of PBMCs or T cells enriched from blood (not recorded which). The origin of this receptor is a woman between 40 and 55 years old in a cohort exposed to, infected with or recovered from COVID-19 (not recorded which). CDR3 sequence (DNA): TGTGCCAGCAGCCCCTTGGCGAGGCACACTGAAGCTTTCTTT. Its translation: CASSPLARHTEAFF.